This TCR beta chain was obtained from a study of cytomegalovirus exposure and HLA in healthy donors. Turning to the study itself: Unique TCRs from HLA-typed donors, roughly 87 million of them, were held in an early data release.

A single count supports this clone. Its antigen is not identified. V dropped 5 bases and J dropped 10; count of bases not matched to a gene: 12. CDR3 size: 16 residues. Germline loops: CDR1 LGHNT, CDR2 FRNRAP. Study-level results: The Asian-associated ancestry cluster reportedly had fewer N-insertions than the approximately 700-donor mean in a later analysis. Follow-up analysis found HLA locus-dependent TCR association rates, highest for DRB1 and lowest for HLA-C. Presence/absence analyses rested on an assumption that sequencing depth was roughly uniform across donors.

The PCR was carried out with 60 Vbeta primers and 13 Jbeta primers. Clones were sequenced by immunoSEQ multiplex PCR, and TCRdb holds only the in-frame ones, with some missing. Counted here are 100,000 to 150,000 clones, approximately 84% occurring once; the ten biggest clones make up approximately 4%. The TCR originated in a man aged 18-30 years in good health and CMV-seropositive. This sequence joins TRBV12-5 and TRBJ1-6; 9 nucleotides match TRBD1. Sequencing input: PBMCs. Written as DNA, the CDR3 is TGTGCTAGTGGTGACCGGGACAGGGTCCCCTTGTCACCCCTCCACTTT. Translating gives CASGDRDRVPLSPLHF.